This T cell receptor beta chain was captured by sequencing in a study of metastatic and nonmetastatic thyroid tumors. Background on the study: Malignant and benign thyroid patients had repertoires compared in peripheral blood and tumor or nodule tissue.

There were no patients who had received any treatment before thyroid surgery. With respect to this clone: The junction differs from germline at one of its ends, possibly a read error.

Through MiXCR, TCRdb re-clonotyped the PCR reads. The table lists under 20,000 clones, approximately 17% of them singletons, with roughly 18% in the top ten. CDR1 is SGHNT and CDR2 is YYREEE in the germline V gene (reference sequence). The CDR3 contains 16 residues. The source of this sequence is a male donor with papillary thyroid cancer or a benign thyroid nodule (not recorded which). Some clones in this sample may be carry-over from other donors' samples. V is TRBV5-4 and J is TRBJ1-1, with D perhaps matching TRBD1 (5 bases). Specimen: blood. CDR3 in amino acids: CASSLPPGQWFTEAFF. CDR3 in DNA: TGTGCCAGCAGCTTGCCTCCAGGGCAGTGGTTCACTGAAGCGTTCTTT.